Listed below are T cell receptor beta chains from one sample, sequenced in a study of blood T cell repertoires in COVID-19. Some clones are missing from TCRdb's copy, which holds only in-frame ones; the method was immunoSEQ multiplex PCR. Of over 150,000 clones in the sample, around 84% are singletons; the top ten hold less than 10%. The sample was peripheral blood. These receptors all come from a woman aged 60-70 years with COVID-19, enrolled during active disease. CDR3s include the opening cysteine and the closing phenylalanine or tryptophan. A D gene is named only where the DNA matches it firmly. The listing skips clone size in some rows; elsewhere it reads once, few, many or a size class.

j_gene,abundance,d_gene,v_gene,CDR3nt,CDR3aa
TRBJ2-2,.,.,TRBV3-1/TRBV3-2,TGTGCCAGCAGCTATAACGGGGAGCTGTTTTTT,CASSYNGELFF
TRBJ2-1,.,.,TRBV9,TGTGCCAGCAGCGTAGTGGGGACAAGCTCCTACAATGAGCAGTTCTTC,CASSVVGTSSYNEQFF
TRBJ1-2,.,.,TRBV2,TGTGCCAGCATAAGGACAGAAGCTAACTATGGCTACACCTTC,CASIRTEANYGYTF
TRBJ2-1,.,.,TRBV6-5,TGTGCCAGCAGTTCTCGGGGGACGTTCGGCAATGAGCAGTTCTTC,CASSSRGTFGNEQFF
TRBJ1-1,.,TRBD1,TRBV11-1,TGTGCCAGCAGCGCAGGACAGGGGAACACTGAAGCTTTCTTT,CASSAGQGNTEAFF
TRBJ2-3,.,.,TRBV27,TGTGCCAGCAGTTTAGCCGAGCGGGTCACAGATACGCAGTATTTT,CASSLAERVTDTQYF
TRBJ1-6,.,TRBD1,TRBV7-9,TGTGCCAGCAGCCCCGGACAGGGACCTATCGGTAATTCACCCCTCCACTTT,CASSPGQGPIGNSPLHF
TRBJ2-3,.,TRBD2,TRBV7-3,TGTGCCAGCAGCTTATGGGCTAGCGGGGGCAGGGATACGCAGTATTTT,CASSLWASGGRDTQYF
TRBJ2-3,.,TRBD2,TRBV6-1,TGTGCCAGCAGTGAACTAGCGGGAGAAGGCACAGATACGCAGTATTTT,CASSELAGEGTDTQYF
TRBJ1-2,.,.,TRBV5-6,TGTGCCAGCAGCGCGGGAGGGGGGCGCTTCTATGGCTACACCTTC,CASSAGGGRFYGYTF
TRBJ2-1,once,.,TRBV5-4,TGTGCCAGCAGCTTGGACAGGGACCATGAGCAGTTCTTC,CASSLDRDHEQFF
TRBJ1-4,few,TRBD1,TRBV6-5,TGTGCCAGCAGCCCCGGACAGGGTCGTGAAAAACTGTTTTTT,CASSPGQGREKLFF
TRBJ1-4,.,.,TRBV5-1,TGCGCCAGCAGCCGTCAACAGGGAAGCTCAACTAATGAAAAACTGTTTTTT,CASSRQQGSSTNEKLFF
TRBJ1-2,.,.,TRBV6-2/TRBV6-3,TGTGCCAGCAGTCATTATGGCTACACCTTC,CASSHYGYTF
TRBJ1-2,.,TRBD1,TRBV5-1,TGCGCCAGCAGTTCACTTCCGGGACAGGGGGAGTATGGCTACACCTTC,CASSSLPGQGEYGYTF